Listed here are 10 T cell receptor beta chains from one sample, sequenced in a study of T cell changes during pregnancy in multiple sclerosis (dated by TCRdb to about 2019). Library preparation used the immunoSEQ multiplex PCR assay. In TCRdb, the immuneACCESS table is reduced to in-frame sequences with V and J assigned. These tables do not hold every clone; where another copy was compared, an unresolved V gene accounts for under half, and the others remain unexplained. A total of more than 90,000 clones appear in this sample, approximately 92% of them only once. The ten largest clonotypes hold approximately 2% of the sample. Source: peripheral blood, taken after pregnancy. The receptors shown here come from a female donor with multiple sclerosis, enrolled in a pregnancy study.

The chain joins TRBV28 to TRBJ1-5, with D hard to call. Germline values: CDR1 MDHEN, CDR2 SYDVKM. The CDR3 is made up of 16 amino acids. V dropped 3 bases and J dropped 2 bases, with 14 bases sitting between them. This chain's CDR3 is CASSFVAGWGNQPQHF. The CDR3 nucleotides are TGTGCCAGCAGTTTTGTAGCTGGTTGGGGCAATCAGCCCCAGCATTTT.

This clone has only one observation. The rearrangement uses TRBV14 and TRBJ2-3; TRBD2 aligns across 7 bases. Germline assignment: CDR1 SGHDN and CDR2 FVKESK. This CDR3 is built from 16 residues. The trim removed 4 bases at V and 1 base at J, leaving 8 bases unmatched. The CDR3 loop is CASSLLTAGGTDTQYF. The DNA of the CDR3 is TGTGCCAGCAGCCTCTTGACGGCGGGAGGCACAGATACGCAGTATTTT.

The table lists this clone with a count of one. V and J are TRBV6-7 and TRBJ1-5, with unresolved D. TRBV6-7 is an ORF; its function is uncertain. The CDR3 has 15 residues. Trimming removed 6 bases at V and 7 bases at J, with 19 bases between. The CDR3 loop is CASRTLEEGEQPQHF. The CDR3 DNA reads TGTGCCAGCAGGACCCTCGAGGAGGGTGAACAGCCCCAGCATTTT.

The chain employs TRBV18 and TRBJ2-7; 9 bases agree with TRBD1. The germline gives CDR1 KGHSH, CDR2 LQKENI. V lost 2 bases to trimming and J lost 4 bases; unmatched junction nucleotides: 6. The CDR3 contains 15 residues. CDR3 sequence reads: CASSPIGQGSYEQYF. The CDR3 region has the DNA TGTGCCAGCTCACCAATCGGACAGGGGTCATACGAGCAGTACTTC.

This chain uses TRBV6-1 with TRBJ1-1, with D maybe TRBD1 (6 bases). Germline assignment: CDR1 MNHNS and CDR2 SASEGT. The CDR3 totals 13 residues. The V gene lost 6 bases and the J gene lost 4 bases, with 12 bases spanning the gap. The DNA of the CDR3 is TGTGCCAGCAGGGGGAAAGGGGGCACTGAAGCTTTCTTT. It is translated as CASRGKGGTEAFF.

The CDR3 protein is CASSFSTGTTGELFF. CDR3 DNA: TGTGCCAGCAGCTTTTCTACAGGGACGACCGGGGAGCTGTTTTTT. The rearrangement links TRBV7-9 to TRBJ2-2; D may be TRBD1 (6 bases). V lost 3 bases, J lost 5 bases, and 13 bases lay in between. The CDR3 has 15 residues. Germline CDR1 reads SEHNR; CDR2 reads FQNEAQ (reference sequence).

J is TRBJ2-7 and V is TRBV4-3; D remains ambiguous. Germline lookup yields CDR1 LGHNA and CDR2 YSLEER. This CDR3 has 14 amino acids. Trimming removed 0 bases from V and 2 bases from J, with 8 bases in between. Here the CDR3 DNA reads TGCGCCAGCAGCCAAGAACACAGCACCTACGAGCAGTACTTC. This sequence encodes CASSQEHSTYEQYF.

This chain uses TRBV6-5 with TRBJ1-6, with D hard to call. Per the germline V gene, CDR1 is MNHEY and CDR2 is SVGAGI. Trimming stripped 2 bases from V and 3 bases from J, with 8 bases between. The CDR3 runs to 15 residues. This CDR3 is CASSYNGDYNSPLHF. The CDR3 DNA reads TGTGCCAGCAGTTACAACGGGGACTATAATTCACCCCTCCACTTT.

This chain links TRBV7-9 with TRBJ1-1, with a possible D match to TRBD1 (5 bases). The germline V and J ends were trimmed by 1 base and 4 bases, with 10 bases remaining between them. Germline-derived CDR1 and CDR2 are SEHNR and FQNEAQ (reference sequence). CDR3 length: 14 residues. DNA of the CDR3: TGTGCCAGCAGCTTAGATGCGGGGGGCACTGAAGCTTTCTTT. It translates to CASSLDAGGTEAFF.

Details on this clone: The limits of the CDR3 on the DNA are not certain, so only TCRdb's listed CDR3 is given. The gene calls are TRBV11-2 and TRBJ2-7; TRBD1 reflects the table's D call only, with no check against the DNA. Germline CDR1 SGHAT, CDR2 FQNNGV. From its first to its last residue, the CDR3 has 17 amino acids. CDR3 sequence reads: CASSLAFFGTESYEQYF.